The 4 T cell receptor beta chains listed next were all sequenced from one sample in a study of blood T cells in healthy people across ages (dated by TCRdb to between 2014 and 2017). Preparation of the library involved 5' RACE. TCRdb names Illumina HiSeq 2500 as the instrument used. The second PCR ran for roughly 7 to 11 cycles and used a J-beta primer mix along with a sample-barcoded 5' primer. TCRdb handled the public reads itself, with Q25 trimming in fastp and clone calling in MiXCR, and kept productive beta chains. Entries are consolidated by CDR3 protein sequence, retaining the most common genes and DNA. The sample contains around 1.7 million distinct CDR3 sequences, 25% to 30% of them found a single time. 7% to 9% of the sample is taken by the ten largest. The specimen sequenced was blood. The receptor source for this set is a woman in her thirties in good health.

This chain links TRBV29-1 with TRBJ2-3, with D perhaps TRBD1 or TRBD2 (6 bases each). The CDR3 runs to 15 residues. The V gene's germline CDR1 is SQVTM and CDR2 ANQGSEA. V gave up 3 bases and J gave up 6 bases, with 19 bases separating them. The CDR3, as DNA: TGCAGCGTTGACCTCCGAGGGGGGCTCGGGGATACGCAGTATTTT. Encoded protein: CSVDLRGGLGDTQYF.

This clonotype was detected only a few times. J is TRBJ2-7 and V is TRBV5-5; TRBD2 matches at 8 bases. The V gene end was trimmed by 3 bases and the J gene end by 3 bases; junction bases not matched to a gene: 5. The germline V gene has CDR1 SGHKS and CDR2 YYEKEE (reference sequence). This CDR3 has 14 amino acids. Here the CDR3 DNA reads TGTGCCAGCAGCTCGGGACTAGGGGGCTACGAGCAGTACTTC. Translation gives CASSSGLGGYEQYF.

The V call is TRBV3-1, the J call TRBJ2-5; 9 bases are shared with TRBD2. The junction had 8 bases not matched to a gene; V was cut back by 4 bases and J by 5 bases. In germline, CDR1 is LGHDT, CDR2 YNNKEL (reference sequence). There are 15 residues in the CDR3. The CDR3 is CASSRDLAGDETQYF. DNA for the CDR3: TGTGCCAGCAGCCGGGATTTAGCGGGGGATGAGACCCAGTACTTC.

This clonotype was seen many times. CDR3 sequence (DNA): TGCAGTGCTATAGCGGGGGGGTACCAAATCTCCTACGAGCAGTACTTC. This gives the protein CSAIAGGYQISYEQYF. The V and J genes are TRBV20-1 and TRBJ2-7; 11 positions agree with TRBD2. Per germline, CDR1 DFQATT and CDR2 SNEGSKA (reference sequence). The CDR3 consists of 16 residues. With V trimmed by 4 bases and J by 0 bases, 8 bases remained unmatched.